This T cell receptor (beta chain) appears in the sequencing data of a study of cytomegalovirus exposure and HLA in healthy donors. Study context: Prior work identified around 120 million unique TCR beta sequences in some 180 million T cells. Findings of the study overall: Versus the 666-donor mean, an Asian-associated ancestry cluster reportedly showed fewer N-insertions in a later analysis. Whilst most TCR sequences proved rare, a subset of public TCRs occurred across many donors.

The PCR was carried out with 60 Vbeta primers and 13 Jbeta primers. Only in-frame clones appear in the TCRdb table, and some are missing; sequencing was by immunoSEQ multiplex PCR. The table for this sample gives around 44,000 clones. About this clone: The antigen is unknown.

Each donor was nominally healthy when sampled (though unrecorded immune exposures were likely). The germline V gene encodes CDR1 MNHEY and CDR2 SMNVEV (reference sequence). The CDR3 sequence is 12 residues long. This sequence joins TRBV27 and TRBJ2-5; D unresolved. The last part of the DNA fits TRBJ2-7 better; the J call may be wrong. Material for sequencing was PBMCs. The sequence derives from a male donor in good health and CMV-seropositive. The CDR3 sequence is CASSSGSYEQYF. CDR3 sequence (DNA): TGTGCCAGCAGTTCAGGTTCCTACGAGCAGTACTTC.